The 22 T cell receptor beta chains below come from one sample, sequenced in a study of blood T cell repertoires in COVID-19. TCRdb's copy holds only in-frame clones and misses some; the assay was immunoSEQ multiplex PCR. The sample lists more than 200,000 clones, roughly 86% occurring once. The material sequenced was PBMCs or T cells enriched from blood (not recorded which). These receptors were obtained from a woman between 50 and 59 years old who had recovered from COVID-19.

The genes are TRBV21-1 and TRBJ2-7; TRBD1 is the table's D call, not checked against the DNA. TRBV21-1 is flagged as a pseudogene. The CDR3 spans 13 residues. In DNA form, the CDR3 reads TGTGCCAGCAGCAAAGTGGTCAGCTACGAGCAGTACTTC. Its translation is CASSKVVSYEQYF.

In its sample, this clone was seen a few times. V gene TRBV28 combines with J gene TRBJ2-7, with 8 positions matching TRBD1. From germline, CDR1 is MDHEN and CDR2 SYDVKM. The CDR3 length is 13 residues. V dropped 6 bases and J dropped 3; count of bases not matched to a gene: 4. CDR3 in DNA: TGTGCCAGCAGATCAGGGGGCCGCTACGAGCAGTACTTC. Translated: CASRSGGRYEQYF.

The chain joins TRBV2 to TRBJ1-3, with D unresolved. Trimming shortened V by 1 base and J by 0 bases, and 10 bases separated the two germline ends. CDR1 and CDR2 (germline): SNHLY, FYNNEI. The CDR3 runs to 16 residues. The CDR3: CASSEGGVSSGNTIYF. The CDR3 nucleotides are TGTGCCAGCAGTGAAGGGGGAGTGAGCTCTGGAAACACCATATATTTT.

The chain employs TRBV28 and TRBJ2-2, with TRBD2 as a possible D gene (5 bases). CDR3 length: 13 amino acids. V was trimmed by 5 bases and J by 4 bases, leaving 8 bases between them. Looked up from germline, CDR1 is MDHEN and CDR2 is SYDVKM. In DNA, the CDR3 is TGTGCCAGCAGTGAAAGCGGCACCGGGGAGCTGTTTTTT. Translation: CASSESGTGELFF.

The CDR3 nucleotides read TGTGCCAGCAGCGCTGGACTAGCGGGGCACCAAGAGACCCAGTACTTC. The encoded protein is CASSAGLAGHQETQYF. The rearrangement joins TRBV2 to TRBJ2-5; TRBD2 matches at 12 bases. The V and J ends lost 6 bases and 0 bases, in that order; junction bases with no gene match: 5. The V gene's germline CDR1 is SNHLY and CDR2 FYNNEI. This CDR3 has 16 residues.

This clone has just one count. V and J are TRBV18 and TRBJ2-2; 11 nucleotides match TRBD2. There are 16 residues in the CDR3. With 2 bases clipped from V and 5 bases from J, the junction kept 4 bases outside the gene matches. CDR1 is KGHSH, CDR2 LQKENI, per germline. This CDR3 reads CASSPLLAGGTGELFF. The CDR3 coding sequence is TGTGCCAGCTCACCATTGCTAGCGGGAGGTACCGGGGAGCTGTTTTTT.

The chain joins TRBV2 to TRBJ2-1; D may be TRBD2 (6 bases). This CDR3 spans 13 amino acids. Trimming left V 2 bases short and J 15 bases short, with 17 bases between. Germline V gene lookup returns CDR1 SNHLY and CDR2 FYNNEI. CDR3 sequence: CASSELRGTQLFF. For the CDR3, the DNA is TGTGCCAGCAGTGAACTTCGCGGGACTCAATTGTTCTTC.

J is TRBJ1-2 and V is TRBV11-2; 12 bases line up with TRBD1. Trimming cost V 5 bases and J 0 bases; bases outside gene matches: 7. CDR1 and CDR2 from the germline V gene are SGHAT and FQNNGV. This CDR3 spans 17 amino acids. CDR3 region: CASSPGQGAPTNYGYTF. The DNA of the CDR3 is TGTGCCAGCAGCCCGGGACAGGGGGCTCCTACTAACTATGGCTACACCTTC.

This clone was picked up one time. Relative to the germline gene, one junction end is altered; a read error may explain this. This chain connects TRBV7-7 to TRBJ2-1; no firm D call. CDR3 length: 15 amino acids. Germline V CDR1 and CDR2: SSHAT, FNYEAQ (reference sequence). The CDR3 region has the DNA TGTGCTAGCAGCTCCTCGACCTTATTCAGCGATGAGCAGTTCTTC. Its protein is CASSSSTLFSDEQFF.

The sample holds one count of this clone. V is TRBV3-1 (or the pseudogene TRBV3-2) and J is TRBJ1-2; 10 bases match TRBD1. Unmatched junction bases numbered 6, after V lost 5 bases and J lost 0 bases. Germline V CDR1 and CDR2: LGHDT, YNNKEL (reference sequence). This CDR3 is 16 amino acids long. This CDR3 is CASSYAGTGANYGYTF. DNA of the CDR3: TGTGCCAGCAGCTACGCCGGGACAGGGGCTAACTATGGCTACACCTTC.

This chain links TRBV28 with TRBJ2-7; maybe TRBD2 (6 bases). This CDR3 comprises 14 residues. The V end was cut by 2 bases, the J end by 5 bases, with 13 bases between. The V gene's germline CDR1 is MDHEN and CDR2 SYDVKM. The CDR3 reads CASSLPGGVNEQYF. The CDR3 DNA is TGTGCCAGCAGTTTACCCGGAGGGGTGAACGAGCAGTACTTC. Full variable domain (missing parts from reference TRBV28 and TRBJ2-7): DVKVTQSSRYLVKRTGEKVFLECVQDMDHENMFWYRQDPGLGLRLIYFSYDVKMKEKGDIPEGYSVSREKKERFSLILESASTNQTSMYLCASSLPGGVNEQYFGPGTRLTVT.

This clone was seen only a few times. V usage is TRBV6-6 and J usage is TRBJ2-7; 12 positions match TRBD2. This CDR3 comprises 18 residues. CDR1 MNHNY and CDR2 SVGAGI come from the germline V gene (reference sequence). Unmatched junction bases numbered 17, after V lost 5 bases and J lost 6 bases. The CDR3 coding sequence is TGTGCCAGCAGTCGCGGACATGGGGTGACTAGCGGGAGACCCGAGCAGTACTTC. The encoded protein is CASSRGHGVTSGRPEQYF.

Concerning this clone itself: A junction end diverges from the germline sequence, so it may reflect a read error. This chain joins TRBV28 and TRBJ2-3; 7 bases are shared with TRBD1. The CDR3 covers 11 residues. The germline gives CDR1 MDHEN, CDR2 SYDVKM. The chain's CDR3 is CASTRGTAPSF. For the CDR3, the DNA is TGTGCCAGCACCCGAGGGACAGCTCCTTCTTTT.

The gene calls are TRBV3-1 (or the pseudogene TRBV3-2) and TRBJ1-2; TRBD1 is a possible D gene (6 bases). CDR1 is LGHDT, CDR2 YNNKEL, per germline (reference sequence). V lost 6 bases and J 0 bases, leaving 14 bases between the germline ends. The CDR3 runs to 15 residues. The CDR3 sequence is CASSPRDIANYGYTF. In DNA, the CDR3 is TGTGCCAGCAGTCCCCGGGACATAGCTAACTATGGCTACACCTTC.

The chain uses TRBV3-1 (or the pseudogene TRBV3-2) and TRBJ2-3; 10 bases are shared with TRBD2. Per germline, CDR1 LGHDT and CDR2 YNNKEL (reference sequence). This CDR3 has 16 residues. The V and J ends lost 5 bases and 0 bases, in that order; junction bases with no gene match: 5. The CDR3 bases are TGTGCCAGCAGCAAGGGACTAGCGCTTAGCACAGATACGCAGTATTTT. This codes for CASSKGLALSTDTQYF.

This chain links TRBV18 with TRBJ2-2, with TRBD2 matching over 7 bases. Germline V gives CDR1 KGHSH, CDR2 LQKENI. The CDR3 extends over 16 amino acids. V lost 0 bases and J lost 4; bases outside the gene matches: 5. The CDR3 spells CASSPPGGSSTGELFF. The CDR3, as DNA: TGTGCCAGCTCACCACCTGGCGGGAGTAGCACCGGGGAGCTGTTTTTT.

The rearrangement joins TRBV5-1 to TRBJ1-5, with D possibly TRBD1 on 5 matching bases. Per the germline V gene, CDR1 is SGHRS and CDR2 is YFSETQ. The ends were cut back, 4 bases at V and 10 bases at J, with 21 bases in the middle. The CDR3 length is 15 residues. CDR3 sequence (DNA): TGCGCCAGCAGCATCGACACAGGAACTGGGCAACCCCAGCATTTT. This codes for CASSIDTGTGQPQHF.

This chain joins TRBV6-5 and TRBJ1-4; D is unclear. V was clipped by 6 bases and J by 2 bases, with 10 bases between them. Germline CDR1 MNHEY, CDR2 SVGAGI. This CDR3 is built from 14 residues. The CDR3: CASSRTLTNEKLFF. CDR3 in DNA: TGTGCCAGCAGCAGGACTCTGACTAATGAAAAACTGTTTTTT.

The chain links TRBV2 to TRBJ2-1; 9 nucleotides match TRBD2. Germline V CDR1 and CDR2: SNHLY, FYNNEI. The CDR3 is 14 amino acids. Trimming removed 8 bases from V and 1 base from J; junction bases left unmatched: 3. The CDR3 sequence is CASGREGSYNEQFF. The DNA of the CDR3 is TGTGCCAGCGGGCGGGAGGGGTCCTACAATGAGCAGTTCTTC.

A single count supports this clone. The chain joins TRBV27 to TRBJ2-7, with D possibly matching TRBD1 (5 bases). V lost 3 bases to trimming and J lost 0 bases, with 6 bases between them. Per germline, CDR1 MNHEY and CDR2 SMNVEV (reference sequence). This CDR3 spans 13 amino acids. The CDR3 protein is CASSFGHSYEQYF. CDR3 DNA: TGTGCCAGCAGTTTTGGACACTCCTACGAGCAGTACTTC.

This clone came up once. The chain couples TRBV7-2 to TRBJ1-2; maybe TRBD1 (5 bases). The CDR3 runs to 15 residues. Trimming took 1 base from V and 2 from J, leaving 11 bases between them. Germline V CDR1 and CDR2: SGHTA, FQGNSA. The chain's CDR3 is CASSLVRAGNYGYTF. The CDR3 DNA reads as TGTGCCAGCAGCTTAGTACGGGCAGGGAACTATGGCTACACCTTC.

The V gene is TRBV30, the J gene TRBJ1-5; TRBD1 might be the D (5 bases). V dropped 1 base and J dropped 4 bases, with 17 bases sitting between them. The CDR3 length is 16 residues. From germline, CDR1 is GTSNPN and CDR2 SVGIG (reference sequence). The DNA for the CDR3 is TGTGCCTGGAGTGGGGTAGAGGGACTGGTAAATCAGCCCCAGCATTTT. Translation: CAWSGVEGLVNQPQHF. Filled out from reference TRBV30 and TRBJ1-5, the complete variable domain reads SQTIHQWPATLVQPVGSPLSLECTVEGTSNPNLYWYRQAAGRGLQLLFYSVGIGQISSEVPQNLSASRPQDRQFILSSKKLLLSDSGFYLCAWSGVEGLVNQPQHFGDGTRLSIL.